This TCR beta chain was identified in a study of cytomegalovirus exposure and HLA in healthy donors. 13 Jbeta primers and 60 Vbeta primers were used for the PCR. Only in-frame clones appear in the TCRdb table, and some are missing; sequencing was by immunoSEQ multiplex PCR. The sample includes 150,000 to 200,000 clones, 80% to 90% of them seen just once. Comment on this clone: The antigen remains undetermined.

General study points: The study listed approximately 160 cytomegalovirus-associated TCR beta chains.

With V trimmed by 4 bases and J by 4 bases, 13 bases remained unmatched. In germline, CDR1 is SGHRS, CDR2 YFSETQ. This CDR3 has 16 residues. Sequences were obtained from PBMCs. V gene TRBV5-1 combines with J gene TRBJ2-7; 8 bases are shared with TRBD1. The clonotype comes from a man aged 18 to 35 in good health and CMV-seropositive. CDR3 DNA: TGCGCCAGCAGCGCAGATCCCACAGGGGGTTCGTACGAGCAGTACTTC. It specifies CASSADPTGGSYEQYF. Using reference TRBV5-1 and TRBJ2-7 for the parts outside the CDR3, the full variable domain is KAGVTQTPRYLIKTRGQQVTLSCSPISGHRSVSWYQQTPGQGLQFLFEYFSETQRNKGNFPGRFSGRQFSNSRSEMNVSTLELGDSALYLCASSADPTGGSYEQYFGPGTRLTVT.